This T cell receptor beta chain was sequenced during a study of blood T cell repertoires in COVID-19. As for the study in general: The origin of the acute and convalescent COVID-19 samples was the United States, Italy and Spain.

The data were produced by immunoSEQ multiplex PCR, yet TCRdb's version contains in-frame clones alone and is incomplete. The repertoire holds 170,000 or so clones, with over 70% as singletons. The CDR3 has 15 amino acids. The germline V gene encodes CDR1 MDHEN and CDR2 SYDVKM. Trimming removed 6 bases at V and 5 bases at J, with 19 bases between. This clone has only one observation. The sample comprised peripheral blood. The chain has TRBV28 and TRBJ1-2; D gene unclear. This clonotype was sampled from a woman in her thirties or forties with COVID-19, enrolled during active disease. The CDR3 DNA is TGTGCCAGCAGCCGGCAGGACTCTGGATGGTATGGCTACACCTTC. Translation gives CASSRQDSGWYGYTF.